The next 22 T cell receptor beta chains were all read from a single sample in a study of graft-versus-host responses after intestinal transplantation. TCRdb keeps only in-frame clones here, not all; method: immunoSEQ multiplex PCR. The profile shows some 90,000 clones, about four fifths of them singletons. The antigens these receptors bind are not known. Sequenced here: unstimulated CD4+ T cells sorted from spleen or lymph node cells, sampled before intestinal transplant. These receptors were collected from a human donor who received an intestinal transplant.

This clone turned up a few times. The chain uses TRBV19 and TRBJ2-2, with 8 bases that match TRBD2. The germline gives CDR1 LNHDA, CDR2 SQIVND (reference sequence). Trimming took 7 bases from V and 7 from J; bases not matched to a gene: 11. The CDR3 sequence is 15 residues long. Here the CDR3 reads CASTKGVTSGGELFF. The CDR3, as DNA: TGTGCCAGTACCAAAGGGGTCACTAGCGGCGGGGAGCTGTTTTTT.

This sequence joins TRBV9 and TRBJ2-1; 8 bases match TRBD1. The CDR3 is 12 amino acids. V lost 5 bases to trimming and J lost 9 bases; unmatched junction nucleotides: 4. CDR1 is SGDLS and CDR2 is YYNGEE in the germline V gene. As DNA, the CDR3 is TGTGCCAGCAGACCAGGGGGCGGTGAGCAGTTCTTC. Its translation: CASRPGGGEQFF. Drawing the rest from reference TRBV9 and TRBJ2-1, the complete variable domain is DSGVTQTPKHLITATGQRVTLRCSPRSGDLSVYWYQQSLDQGLQFLIQYYNGEERAKGNILERFSAQQFPDLHSELNLSSLELGDSALYFCASRPGGGEQFFGPGTRLTVL.

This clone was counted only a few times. CDR3 sequence reads: CASSQALAGGLEEQYF. The CDR3 nucleotides are TGCGCCAGCAGCCAAGCGCTAGCGGGGGGGCTCGAAGAGCAGTACTTC. The chain couples TRBV4-1 to TRBJ2-7; 12 bases are shared with TRBD2. The CDR3 consists of 16 residues. Trimming took 1 base from V and 7 from J; bases not matched to a gene: 8. Germline lookup yields CDR1 MGHRA and CDR2 YSYEKL.

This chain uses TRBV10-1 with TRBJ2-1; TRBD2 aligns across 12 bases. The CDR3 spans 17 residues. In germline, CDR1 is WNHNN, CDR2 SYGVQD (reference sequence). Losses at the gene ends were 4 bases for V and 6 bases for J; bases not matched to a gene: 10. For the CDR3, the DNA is TGCGCCAGCAGTGGCCCCCGGACTAGCGGGATGGTCAATGAGCAGTTCTTC. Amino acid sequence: CASSGPRTSGMVNEQFF.

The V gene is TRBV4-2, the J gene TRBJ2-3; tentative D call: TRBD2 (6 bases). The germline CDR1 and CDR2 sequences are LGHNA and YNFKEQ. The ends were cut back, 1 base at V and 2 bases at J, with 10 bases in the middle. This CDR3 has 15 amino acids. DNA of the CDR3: TGTGCCAGCAGCCAAGTGGCGGGGCCCACAGATACGCAGTATTTT. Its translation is CASSQVAGPTDTQYF.

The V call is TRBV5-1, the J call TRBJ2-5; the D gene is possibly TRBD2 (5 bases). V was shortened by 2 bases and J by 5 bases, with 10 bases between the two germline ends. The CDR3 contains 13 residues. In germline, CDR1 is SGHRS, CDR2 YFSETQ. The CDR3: CASSLLGGETQYF. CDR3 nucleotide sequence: TGCGCCAGCAGCTTACTCGGCGGGGAGACCCAGTACTTC.

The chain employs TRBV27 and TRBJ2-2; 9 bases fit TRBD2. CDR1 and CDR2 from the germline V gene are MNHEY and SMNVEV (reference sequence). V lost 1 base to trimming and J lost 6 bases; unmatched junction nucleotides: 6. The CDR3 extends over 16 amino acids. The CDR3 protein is CASSLWGSGGAGELFF. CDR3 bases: TGTGCCAGCAGTTTATGGGGTAGCGGGGGAGCCGGGGAGCTGTTTTTT.

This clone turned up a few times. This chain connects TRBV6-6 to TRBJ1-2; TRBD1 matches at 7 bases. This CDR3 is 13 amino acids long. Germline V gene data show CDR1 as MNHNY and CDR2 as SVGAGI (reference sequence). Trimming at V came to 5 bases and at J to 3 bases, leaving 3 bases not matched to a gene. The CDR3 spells CASSVTGDYGYTF. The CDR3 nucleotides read TGTGCCAGCAGTGTAACAGGGGACTATGGCTACACCTTC.

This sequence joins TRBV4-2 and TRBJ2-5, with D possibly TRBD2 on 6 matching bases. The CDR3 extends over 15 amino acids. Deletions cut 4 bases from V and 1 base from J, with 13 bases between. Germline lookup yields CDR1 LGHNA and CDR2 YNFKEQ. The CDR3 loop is CASSPSAGSQETQYF. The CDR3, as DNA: TGTGCCAGCAGCCCTTCAGCGGGCTCCCAAGAGACCCAGTACTTC.

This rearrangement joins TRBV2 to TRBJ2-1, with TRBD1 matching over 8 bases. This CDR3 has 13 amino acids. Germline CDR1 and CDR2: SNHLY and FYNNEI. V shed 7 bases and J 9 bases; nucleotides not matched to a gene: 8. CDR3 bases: TGTGCCAGCAAAGGACAGGGTATGGGTGAGCAGTTCTTC. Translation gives CASKGQGMGEQFF.

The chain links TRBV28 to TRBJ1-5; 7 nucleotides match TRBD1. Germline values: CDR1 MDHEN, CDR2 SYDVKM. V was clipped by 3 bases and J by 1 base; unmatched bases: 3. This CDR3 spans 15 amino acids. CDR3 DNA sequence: TGTGCCAGCAGTTTCGCGGACAGGAGCAATCAGCCCCAGCATTTT. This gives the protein CASSFADRSNQPQHF. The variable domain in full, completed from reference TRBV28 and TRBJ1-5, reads DVKVTQSSRYLVKRTGEKVFLECVQDMDHENMFWYRQDPGLGLRLIYFSYDVKMKEKGDIPEGYSVSREKKERFSLILESASTNQTSMYLCASSFADRSNQPQHFGDGTRLSIL.

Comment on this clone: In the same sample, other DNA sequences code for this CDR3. CDR3 nucleotide sequence: TGTGCCAGCAGTCCAGGACAGACCTACGAGCAGTACTTC. This encodes CASSPGQTYEQYF. The rearrangement joins TRBV28 to TRBJ2-7; TRBD1 is a possible D gene (6 bases). The V end lost 5 bases, the J end lost 2 bases, and 10 bases lay between the germline ends. CDR3 size: 13 residues. The germline V gene encodes CDR1 MDHEN and CDR2 SYDVKM.

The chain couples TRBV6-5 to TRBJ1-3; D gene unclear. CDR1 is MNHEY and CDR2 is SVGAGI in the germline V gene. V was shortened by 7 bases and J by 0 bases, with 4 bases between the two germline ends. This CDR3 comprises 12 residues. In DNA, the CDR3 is TGTGCCAGCACCATCTCTGGAAACACCATATATTTT. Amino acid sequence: CASTISGNTIYF.

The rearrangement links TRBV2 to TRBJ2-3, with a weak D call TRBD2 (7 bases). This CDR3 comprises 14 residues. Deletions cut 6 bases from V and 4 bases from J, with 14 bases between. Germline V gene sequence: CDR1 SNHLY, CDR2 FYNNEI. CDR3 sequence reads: CASRGGAGSDTQYF. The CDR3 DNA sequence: TGTGCCAGCAGGGGGGGGGCGGGATCAGATACGCAGTATTTT.

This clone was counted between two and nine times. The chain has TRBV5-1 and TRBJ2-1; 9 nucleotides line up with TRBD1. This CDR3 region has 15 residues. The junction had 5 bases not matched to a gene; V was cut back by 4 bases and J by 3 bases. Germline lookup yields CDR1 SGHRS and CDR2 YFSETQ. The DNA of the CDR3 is TGCGCCAGCAGCGGTCAGGACAGGGGCTACAATGAGCAGTTCTTC. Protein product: CASSGQDRGYNEQFF.

The CDR3 protein is CASSTDRGAEKLFF. CDR3 DNA: TGTGCCAGTAGTACGGACAGGGGAGCTGAAAAACTGTTTTTT. V gene TRBV19 combines with J gene TRBJ1-4, with 9 positions matching TRBD1. Germline lookup yields CDR1 LNHDA and CDR2 SQIVND (reference sequence). This CDR3 is 14 amino acids long. Trimming removed 4 bases from V and 7 bases from J; junction bases left unmatched: 4.

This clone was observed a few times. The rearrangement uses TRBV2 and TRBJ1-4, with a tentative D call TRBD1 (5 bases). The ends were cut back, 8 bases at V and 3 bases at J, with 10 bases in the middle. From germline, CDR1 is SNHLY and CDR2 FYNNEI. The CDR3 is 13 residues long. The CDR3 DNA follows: TGTGCCAGCGGAGGGACCTCTAATGAAAAACTGTTTTTT. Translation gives CASGGTSNEKLFF.

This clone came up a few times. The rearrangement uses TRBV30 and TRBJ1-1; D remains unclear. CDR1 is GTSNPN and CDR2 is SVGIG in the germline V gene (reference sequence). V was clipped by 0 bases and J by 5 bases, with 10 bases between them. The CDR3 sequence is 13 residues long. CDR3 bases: TGTGCCTGGAGTGTGGGGAGGGCTACTGAAGCTTTCTTT. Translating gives CAWSVGRATEAFF.

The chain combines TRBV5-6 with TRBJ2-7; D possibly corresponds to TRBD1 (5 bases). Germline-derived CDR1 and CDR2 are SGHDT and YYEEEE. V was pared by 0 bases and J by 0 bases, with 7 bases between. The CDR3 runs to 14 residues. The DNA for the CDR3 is TGTGCCAGCAGCTTGGACAGGATCTCCTACGAGCAGTACTTC. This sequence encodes CASSLDRISYEQYF.

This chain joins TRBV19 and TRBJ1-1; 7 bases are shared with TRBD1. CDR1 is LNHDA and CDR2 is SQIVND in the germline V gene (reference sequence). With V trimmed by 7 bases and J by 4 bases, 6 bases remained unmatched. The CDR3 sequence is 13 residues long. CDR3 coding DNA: TGTGCCAGTAAGGGCCAGGGGGGCACTGAAGCTTTCTTT. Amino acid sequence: CASKGQGGTEAFF.

CDR3 amino acids: CASSLPGADTQYF. The DNA of the CDR3 is TGTGCCAGCAGTTTACCCGGGGCAGATACGCAGTATTTT. V is TRBV28 and J is TRBJ2-3, with D maybe TRBD2 (5 bases). Germline-derived CDR1 and CDR2 are MDHEN and SYDVKM. The length of the CDR3 is 13 residues. Trimming stripped 2 bases from V and 4 bases from J, with 7 bases between.

The CDR3 DNA sequence: TGCAGTGCTACAGTGAACACTGAAGCTTTCTTT. Translated: CSATVNTEAFF. V and J are TRBV20-1 and TRBJ1-1; unclear D gene. Germline V gene sequence: CDR1 DFQATT, CDR2 SNEGSKA (reference sequence). This CDR3 spans 11 amino acids. The V end was cut by 4 bases, the J end by 0 bases, with 3 bases between.